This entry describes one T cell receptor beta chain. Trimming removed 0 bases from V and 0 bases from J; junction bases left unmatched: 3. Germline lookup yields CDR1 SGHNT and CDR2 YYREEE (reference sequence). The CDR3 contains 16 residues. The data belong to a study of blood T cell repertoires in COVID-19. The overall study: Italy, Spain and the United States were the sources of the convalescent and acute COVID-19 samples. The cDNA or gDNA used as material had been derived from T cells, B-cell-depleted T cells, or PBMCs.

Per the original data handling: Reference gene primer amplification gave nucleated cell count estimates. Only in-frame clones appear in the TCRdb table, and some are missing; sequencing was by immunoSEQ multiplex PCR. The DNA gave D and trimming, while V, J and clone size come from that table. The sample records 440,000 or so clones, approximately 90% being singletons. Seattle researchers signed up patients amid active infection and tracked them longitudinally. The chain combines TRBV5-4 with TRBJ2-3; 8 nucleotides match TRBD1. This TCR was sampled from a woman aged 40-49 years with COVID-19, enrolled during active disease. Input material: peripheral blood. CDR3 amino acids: CASSLDGQGSTDTQYF. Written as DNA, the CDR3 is TGTGCCAGCAGCTTGGACGGACAGGGTAGCACAGATACGCAGTATTTT. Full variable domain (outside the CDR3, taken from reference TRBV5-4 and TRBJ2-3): ETGVTQSPTHLIKTRGQQVTLRCSSQSGHNTVSWYQQALGQGPQFIFQYYREEENGRGNFPPRFSGLQFPNYSSELNVNALELDDSALYLCASSLDGQGSTDTQYFGPGTRLTVL.